One T cell receptor (beta chain) is described in this entry. What it binds is unknown. TCRdb keeps only in-frame clones here, not all; method: immunoSEQ multiplex PCR. This sample has 300,000 to 400,000 clones, with about 85% found just once. This entry is derived from a study of Ad26.COV2.S vaccination and SARS-CoV-2 variants. Study-level results: Substantial breadth was reportedly displayed by spike-specific CD8+ and CD4+ T cell responses after vaccination.

Treatment meaning: around 19 received Ad26.COV2.S at low or high dose, single or two shots; roughly 5 received placebo; per-sample allocation not given. Day 63 after the first vaccine or placebo injection was the time point for sampling. The source is a person between 18 and 65 years old who received the Ad26.COV2.S COVID-19 vaccine or a placebo. Sequencing used peripheral blood, obtained in a trial of Ad26.COV2.S vaccine versus placebo.

DNA for the CDR3: TGTGCCAGCAGCTTACTCGACAGTGTAGCCTACGAGCAGTACTTC. As protein: CASSLLDSVAYEQYF. The chain is built from TRBV7-6 and TRBJ2-7; possibly TRBD1 for D (5 bases). Deletions cut 2 bases from V and 2 bases from J, with 13 bases between. The CDR3 is 15 residues long. Germline V gene lookup returns CDR1 SGHVS and CDR2 FNYEAQ.